A selection of T cell receptor beta chains follows, all from one sample in a study of cytomegalovirus exposure and HLA in healthy donors. Some clones are missing from TCRdb's copy, which holds only in-frame ones; the method was immunoSEQ multiplex PCR. The table records about 160,000 clones, 70% to 80% of them present only once. The sample consisted of PBMCs. These receptor sequences come from a woman in her 40s in good health and CMV-seronegative. Each CDR3 is given with its conserved first and last residue.

TRBV29-1,TRBJ2-7,CSAAAPYEQYF
TRBV19,TRBJ1-1,CASRSPRGTVNTEAFF
TRBV11-3,TRBJ2-7,CASSLNARPEQYF
TRBV9,TRBJ1-1,CASSVGGLLNTEAFF
TRBV30,TRBJ1-1,CTTWGPAGGNTEAFF
TRBV19,TRBJ1-2,CASSPGQANYGYTF
TRBV7-2,TRBJ2-7,CASSRPGTGIYEQYF
TRBV7-2,TRBJ2-4,CASSFDSLAKNIQYF
TRBV6-1,TRBJ1-1,CASSDTLNTEAFF
TRBV6-5,TRBJ2-7,CASSPSGILTYEQYF
TRBV5-1,TRBJ2-7,CASSSLAGAEYEQYF
TRBV5-1,TRBJ2-1,CASSWTGLAGVGNEQFF
TRBV5-1,TRBJ1-3,CASSSGQGVVNTIYF
TRBV28,TRBJ2-3,CASSHQLAGSTDTQYF
TRBV29-1,TRBJ2-1,CSVERQAKYNEQFF
TRBV30,TRBJ1-1,CAWSVEAPRAFF
TRBV14,TRBJ1-2,CASSHPGYGYTF
TRBV30,TRBJ2-5,CAWSGDSGVGTQYF
TRBV7-9,TRBJ2-6,CASSFSQASSGANVLTF
TRBV19,TRBJ1-2,CASSTTGTGTYGYTF
TRBV19,TRBJ1-1,CASQGLALNTEAFF
TRBV11-2,TRBJ2-3,CASSLQDTQYF
TRBV5-1,TRBJ1-1,CASSSQGGATEAFF
TRBV7-3,TRBJ1-1,CASSLSQGNTEAFF
TRBV6-1,TRBJ2-6,CASSDSGHSFSGANVLTF
TRBV27,TRBJ2-2,CASRPAGIPGELFF
TRBV6-5,TRBJ2-7,CASSPGLAEYEQYF
TRBV5-1,TRBJ2-1,CASRGDYYEQFF